Each of the 19 T cell receptor beta chains below was sequenced from the same sample in a study of shared clonotypes between healthy human individuals (TCRdb year 2020). The library was produced with the immunoSEQ multiplex PCR assay. TCRdb provides this immuneACCESS table in a form limited to in-frame rearrangements. Some clones are lacking; in checked studies, under half of them reflect an unresolved V gene, and why the rest are absent is not known. In this sample the table shows about 2.5 million clones, 92% of which occur a single time. Clones ranked in the top ten supply around 0.38% of the sample. The specimen sequenced was naive CD4+ T cells from PBMCs. The sample's cell subset or site label, decoded: CD45RA+ positively selected. The receptors shown here come from a young man in good health. Some clones in this sample may be carry-over from other donors' samples.

With regard to this clone: At the DNA level, this CDR3 is encoded by other sequences in the same sample as well. The chain employs TRBV6-1 and TRBJ2-7; D not resolved. This CDR3 has 13 residues. Per germline, CDR1 MNHNS and CDR2 SASEGT. Trimming pared 4 bases from V and 2 bases from J, leaving 9 bases between. Here the CDR3 reads CASSVAGTYEQYF. The DNA for the CDR3 is TGTGCCAGCAGTGTCGCCGGTACCTACGAGCAGTACTTC.

V gene TRBV18 combines with J gene TRBJ1-1, with TRBD1 identical over 12 bases. Germline CDR1 and CDR2: KGHSH and LQKENI. With V trimmed by 2 bases and J by 6 bases, 4 bases remained unmatched. The CDR3 totals 15 residues. The CDR3 nucleotides are TGTGCCAGCTCACCATATGGGACAGGGGGCCCTGAAGCTTTCTTT. Translation: CASSPYGTGGPEAFF.

This clone occurred a few times. The rearrangement joins TRBV28 to TRBJ1-5; unclear D gene. The CDR3 is 13 amino acids. In germline, CDR1 is MDHEN, CDR2 SYDVKM. Trimming left V 5 bases short and J 11 bases short, with 16 bases between. The CDR3 is CASSENAVRTQHF. CDR3 in DNA: TGTGCCAGCAGTGAAAATGCCGTGAGGACCCAGCATTTT.

V gene TRBV6-4 combines with J gene TRBJ2-3; D gene uncertain. This CDR3 region has 13 residues. The germline gives CDR1 MRHNA, CDR2 SNTAGT. Trimming cost V 5 bases and J 6 bases, with 12 bases left between them. CDR3 amino acids: CASSSQPRDTQYF. Here the CDR3 DNA reads TGTGCCAGCAGTTCCCAACCCCGCGATACGCAGTATTTT.

The chain has TRBV7-9 and TRBJ2-1; no clear D. Trimming took 2 bases from V and 4 from J, leaving 9 bases between them. The CDR3 runs to 14 residues. CDR1 and CDR2 (germline): SEHNR, FQNEAQ (reference sequence). In DNA form, the CDR3 reads TGTGCCAGCAGCTTACGGCGACCGTACAATGAGCAGTTCTTC. This sequence encodes CASSLRRPYNEQFF. The variable domain in full, completed from reference TRBV7-9 and TRBJ2-1, reads DTGVSQNPRHKITKRGQNVTFRCDPISEHNRLYWYRQTLGQGPEFLTYFQNEAQLEKSRLLSDRFSAERPKGSFSTLEIQRTEQGDSAMYLCASSLRRPYNEQFFGPGTRLTVL.

The chain is built from TRBV21-1 and TRBJ2-7; the listed D gene, TRBD2, was not tested against the DNA. TRBV21-1 is a listed pseudogene. This CDR3 comprises 22 residues. DNA of the CDR3: TGTGCCAGCAGCAAAGGGGTTATAAGGTCAGCCGGGACTCGGGCCAGCTCCTACGAGCAGTACTTC. It is translated as CASSKGVIRSAGTRASSYEQYF.

This chain links TRBV11-3 with TRBJ2-1; a possible D gene is TRBD1 (6 bases). Germline assignment: CDR1 SGHNT and CDR2 YENEEA. V dropped 4 bases and J dropped 6 bases, with 16 bases sitting between them. The CDR3 sequence is 15 residues long. Here the CDR3 reads CASSSITDRSNEQFF. The CDR3, as DNA: TGTGCCAGCAGCTCAATTACTGACAGGAGCAATGAGCAGTTCTTC.

J is TRBJ2-1 and V is TRBV5-1; D is unclear. This CDR3 contains 15 residues. With 5 bases removed from V and 0 bases from J, the gap between germline ends came to 12 bases. Germline CDR1 is SGHRS and CDR2 is YFSETQ. The CDR3 nucleotides are TGCGCCAGCAGGCCTAGGATTAGCTCCTACAATGAGCAGTTCTTC. Its translation: CASRPRISSYNEQFF.

The chain links TRBV5-1 to TRBJ2-2; D not resolved. Per germline, CDR1 SGHRS and CDR2 YFSETQ. Trimming stripped 6 bases from V and 0 bases from J, with 15 bases between. The CDR3 has 16 residues. CDR3 amino acids: CASTLAVFANTGELFF. In DNA, the CDR3 is TGCGCCAGCACCCTGGCCGTTTTCGCGAACACCGGGGAGCTGTTTTTT.

The V call is TRBV5-1, the J call TRBJ1-3; the D gene is possibly TRBD1 (5 bases). V was trimmed by 0 bases and J by 4 bases, leaving 8 bases between them. The germline V gene has CDR1 SGHRS and CDR2 YFSETQ. The CDR3 is made up of 14 amino acids. The CDR3 DNA follows: TGCGCCAGCAGCTTGGATACAGGCGGAAACACCATATATTTT. Translating gives CASSLDTGGNTIYF.

The chain joins TRBV7-9 to TRBJ1-2; no clear D. Germline V gene data show CDR1 as SEHNR and CDR2 as FQNEAQ (reference sequence). The V and J ends lost 1 base and 7 bases respectively, with 10 bases between them. The CDR3 totals 13 residues. The CDR3 DNA reads TGTGCCAGCAGCTTAGATAGTGGGGTTGGCTACACCTTC. Protein sequence: CASSLDSGVGYTF.

This clone turned up a few times. The chain carries TRBV10-3 and TRBJ1-1; unclear D gene. V was cut by 0 bases and J by 0 bases, with 8 bases left in between. The CDR3 is 15 residues long. Germline CDR1 and CDR2: ENHRY and SYGVKD. Here the CDR3 DNA reads TGTGCCATCAGTGAGTCTGTACTCTTGAACACTGAAGCTTTCTTT. It specifies CAISESVLLNTEAFF.

The rearrangement uses TRBV28 and TRBJ2-7, with D hard to call. Trimming shortened V by 1 base and J by 5 bases, and 9 bases separated the two germline ends. CDR1 is MDHEN and CDR2 is SYDVKM in the germline V gene. This CDR3 contains 13 residues. The chain's CDR3 is CASSLFGQDEQYF. CDR3 DNA: TGTGCCAGCAGTTTATTCGGGCAGGACGAGCAGTACTTC.

This clone was seen once. The chain is built from TRBV18 and TRBJ2-7; a possible D gene is TRBD2 (6 bases). The CDR3 has 13 residues. Germline values: CDR1 KGHSH, CDR2 LQKENI. Trimming shortened V by 3 bases and J by 5 bases, and 11 bases separated the two germline ends. The DNA for the CDR3 is TGTGCCAGCTCACCGACACTAGCAGACGAGCAGTACTTC. Translation gives CASSPTLADEQYF.

In its sample, this clone was seen once. The chain joins TRBV6-6 to TRBJ1-5; tentatively, D is TRBD1 (5 bases). CDR3 size: 14 residues. From germline, CDR1 is MNHNY and CDR2 SVGAGI (reference sequence). V was clipped by 7 bases and J by 5 bases, with 15 bases between them. CDR3 in amino acids: CASTPRGEYQPQHF. The CDR3 DNA follows: TGTGCCAGCACCCCTCGGGGGGAATATCAGCCCCAGCATTTT.

A remark on this clone: Other DNA sequences within the sample encode an identical CDR3. The CDR3 DNA reads TGTGCCAGCAGTTTAATCAGGAATGAGCAGTTCTTC. As protein: CASSLIRNEQFF. The chain recombines TRBV28 with TRBJ2-1; no firm D call. Germline CDR1 reads MDHEN; CDR2 reads SYDVKM. Trimming took 2 bases from V and 7 from J, leaving 6 bases between them. The CDR3 extends over 12 amino acids.

This chain uses TRBV29-1 with TRBJ2-1; D possibly corresponds to TRBD1 (5 bases). Trimming left V 7 bases short and J 9 bases short, with 19 bases between. The CDR3 consists of 13 residues. Germline values: CDR1 SQVTM, CDR2 ANQGSEA. As DNA, the CDR3 is TGCAGCGGTAGTCCAGGCTTGGGGCGTGAGCAGTTCTTC. Protein: CSGSPGLGREQFF.

The chain employs TRBV6-4 and TRBJ2-7, with D possibly TRBD1 on 6 matching bases. The CDR3 is 14 residues long. The ends were cut back, 3 bases at V and 6 bases at J, with 15 bases in the middle. Germline CDR1 reads MRHNA; CDR2 reads SNTAGT. The CDR3 protein is CASSDFPKGGEQYF. CDR3 bases: TGTGCCAGCAGTGATTTTCCTAAAGGGGGCGAGCAGTACTTC.

CDR3 bases: TGCGCCAGCAGGGGGGTAGAGGGCACTGAAGCTTTCTTT. It specifies CASRGVEGTEAFF. The V gene is TRBV5-1, the J gene TRBJ1-1; maybe TRBD1 (5 bases). This CDR3 spans 13 amino acids. Looked up from germline, CDR1 is SGHRS and CDR2 is YFSETQ. Trimming cost V 5 bases and J 4 bases, with 12 bases left between them.